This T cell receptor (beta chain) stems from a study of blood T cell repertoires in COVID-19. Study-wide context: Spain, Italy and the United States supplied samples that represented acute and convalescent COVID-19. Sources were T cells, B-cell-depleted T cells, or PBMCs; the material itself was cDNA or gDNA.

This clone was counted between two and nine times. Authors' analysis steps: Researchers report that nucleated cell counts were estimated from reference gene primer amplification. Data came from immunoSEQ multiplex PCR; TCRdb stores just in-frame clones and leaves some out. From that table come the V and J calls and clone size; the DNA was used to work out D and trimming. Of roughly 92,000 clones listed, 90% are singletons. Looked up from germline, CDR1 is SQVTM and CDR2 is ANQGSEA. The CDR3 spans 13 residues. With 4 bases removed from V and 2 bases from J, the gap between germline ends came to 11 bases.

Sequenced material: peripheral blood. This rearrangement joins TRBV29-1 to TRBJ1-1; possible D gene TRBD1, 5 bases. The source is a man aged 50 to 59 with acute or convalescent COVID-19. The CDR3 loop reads CSVGWGGNTEAFF. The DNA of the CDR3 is TGCAGCGTTGGGTGGGGGGGTAACACTGAAGCTTTCTTT.